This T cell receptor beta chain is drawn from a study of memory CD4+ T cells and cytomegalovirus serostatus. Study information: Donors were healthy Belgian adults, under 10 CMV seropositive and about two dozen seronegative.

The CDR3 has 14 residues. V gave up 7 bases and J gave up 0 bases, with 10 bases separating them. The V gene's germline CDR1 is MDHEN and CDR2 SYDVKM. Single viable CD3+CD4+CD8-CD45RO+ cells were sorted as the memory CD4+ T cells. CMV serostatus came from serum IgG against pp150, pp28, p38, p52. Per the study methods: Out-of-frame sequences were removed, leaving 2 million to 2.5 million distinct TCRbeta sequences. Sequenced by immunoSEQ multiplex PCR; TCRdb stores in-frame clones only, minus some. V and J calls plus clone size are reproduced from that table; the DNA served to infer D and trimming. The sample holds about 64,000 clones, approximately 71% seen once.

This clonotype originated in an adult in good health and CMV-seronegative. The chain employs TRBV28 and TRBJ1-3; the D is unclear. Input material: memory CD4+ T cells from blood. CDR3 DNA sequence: TGTGCCAGCACCCCGAACGACTCTGGAAACACCATATATTTT. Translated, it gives CASTPNDSGNTIYF.